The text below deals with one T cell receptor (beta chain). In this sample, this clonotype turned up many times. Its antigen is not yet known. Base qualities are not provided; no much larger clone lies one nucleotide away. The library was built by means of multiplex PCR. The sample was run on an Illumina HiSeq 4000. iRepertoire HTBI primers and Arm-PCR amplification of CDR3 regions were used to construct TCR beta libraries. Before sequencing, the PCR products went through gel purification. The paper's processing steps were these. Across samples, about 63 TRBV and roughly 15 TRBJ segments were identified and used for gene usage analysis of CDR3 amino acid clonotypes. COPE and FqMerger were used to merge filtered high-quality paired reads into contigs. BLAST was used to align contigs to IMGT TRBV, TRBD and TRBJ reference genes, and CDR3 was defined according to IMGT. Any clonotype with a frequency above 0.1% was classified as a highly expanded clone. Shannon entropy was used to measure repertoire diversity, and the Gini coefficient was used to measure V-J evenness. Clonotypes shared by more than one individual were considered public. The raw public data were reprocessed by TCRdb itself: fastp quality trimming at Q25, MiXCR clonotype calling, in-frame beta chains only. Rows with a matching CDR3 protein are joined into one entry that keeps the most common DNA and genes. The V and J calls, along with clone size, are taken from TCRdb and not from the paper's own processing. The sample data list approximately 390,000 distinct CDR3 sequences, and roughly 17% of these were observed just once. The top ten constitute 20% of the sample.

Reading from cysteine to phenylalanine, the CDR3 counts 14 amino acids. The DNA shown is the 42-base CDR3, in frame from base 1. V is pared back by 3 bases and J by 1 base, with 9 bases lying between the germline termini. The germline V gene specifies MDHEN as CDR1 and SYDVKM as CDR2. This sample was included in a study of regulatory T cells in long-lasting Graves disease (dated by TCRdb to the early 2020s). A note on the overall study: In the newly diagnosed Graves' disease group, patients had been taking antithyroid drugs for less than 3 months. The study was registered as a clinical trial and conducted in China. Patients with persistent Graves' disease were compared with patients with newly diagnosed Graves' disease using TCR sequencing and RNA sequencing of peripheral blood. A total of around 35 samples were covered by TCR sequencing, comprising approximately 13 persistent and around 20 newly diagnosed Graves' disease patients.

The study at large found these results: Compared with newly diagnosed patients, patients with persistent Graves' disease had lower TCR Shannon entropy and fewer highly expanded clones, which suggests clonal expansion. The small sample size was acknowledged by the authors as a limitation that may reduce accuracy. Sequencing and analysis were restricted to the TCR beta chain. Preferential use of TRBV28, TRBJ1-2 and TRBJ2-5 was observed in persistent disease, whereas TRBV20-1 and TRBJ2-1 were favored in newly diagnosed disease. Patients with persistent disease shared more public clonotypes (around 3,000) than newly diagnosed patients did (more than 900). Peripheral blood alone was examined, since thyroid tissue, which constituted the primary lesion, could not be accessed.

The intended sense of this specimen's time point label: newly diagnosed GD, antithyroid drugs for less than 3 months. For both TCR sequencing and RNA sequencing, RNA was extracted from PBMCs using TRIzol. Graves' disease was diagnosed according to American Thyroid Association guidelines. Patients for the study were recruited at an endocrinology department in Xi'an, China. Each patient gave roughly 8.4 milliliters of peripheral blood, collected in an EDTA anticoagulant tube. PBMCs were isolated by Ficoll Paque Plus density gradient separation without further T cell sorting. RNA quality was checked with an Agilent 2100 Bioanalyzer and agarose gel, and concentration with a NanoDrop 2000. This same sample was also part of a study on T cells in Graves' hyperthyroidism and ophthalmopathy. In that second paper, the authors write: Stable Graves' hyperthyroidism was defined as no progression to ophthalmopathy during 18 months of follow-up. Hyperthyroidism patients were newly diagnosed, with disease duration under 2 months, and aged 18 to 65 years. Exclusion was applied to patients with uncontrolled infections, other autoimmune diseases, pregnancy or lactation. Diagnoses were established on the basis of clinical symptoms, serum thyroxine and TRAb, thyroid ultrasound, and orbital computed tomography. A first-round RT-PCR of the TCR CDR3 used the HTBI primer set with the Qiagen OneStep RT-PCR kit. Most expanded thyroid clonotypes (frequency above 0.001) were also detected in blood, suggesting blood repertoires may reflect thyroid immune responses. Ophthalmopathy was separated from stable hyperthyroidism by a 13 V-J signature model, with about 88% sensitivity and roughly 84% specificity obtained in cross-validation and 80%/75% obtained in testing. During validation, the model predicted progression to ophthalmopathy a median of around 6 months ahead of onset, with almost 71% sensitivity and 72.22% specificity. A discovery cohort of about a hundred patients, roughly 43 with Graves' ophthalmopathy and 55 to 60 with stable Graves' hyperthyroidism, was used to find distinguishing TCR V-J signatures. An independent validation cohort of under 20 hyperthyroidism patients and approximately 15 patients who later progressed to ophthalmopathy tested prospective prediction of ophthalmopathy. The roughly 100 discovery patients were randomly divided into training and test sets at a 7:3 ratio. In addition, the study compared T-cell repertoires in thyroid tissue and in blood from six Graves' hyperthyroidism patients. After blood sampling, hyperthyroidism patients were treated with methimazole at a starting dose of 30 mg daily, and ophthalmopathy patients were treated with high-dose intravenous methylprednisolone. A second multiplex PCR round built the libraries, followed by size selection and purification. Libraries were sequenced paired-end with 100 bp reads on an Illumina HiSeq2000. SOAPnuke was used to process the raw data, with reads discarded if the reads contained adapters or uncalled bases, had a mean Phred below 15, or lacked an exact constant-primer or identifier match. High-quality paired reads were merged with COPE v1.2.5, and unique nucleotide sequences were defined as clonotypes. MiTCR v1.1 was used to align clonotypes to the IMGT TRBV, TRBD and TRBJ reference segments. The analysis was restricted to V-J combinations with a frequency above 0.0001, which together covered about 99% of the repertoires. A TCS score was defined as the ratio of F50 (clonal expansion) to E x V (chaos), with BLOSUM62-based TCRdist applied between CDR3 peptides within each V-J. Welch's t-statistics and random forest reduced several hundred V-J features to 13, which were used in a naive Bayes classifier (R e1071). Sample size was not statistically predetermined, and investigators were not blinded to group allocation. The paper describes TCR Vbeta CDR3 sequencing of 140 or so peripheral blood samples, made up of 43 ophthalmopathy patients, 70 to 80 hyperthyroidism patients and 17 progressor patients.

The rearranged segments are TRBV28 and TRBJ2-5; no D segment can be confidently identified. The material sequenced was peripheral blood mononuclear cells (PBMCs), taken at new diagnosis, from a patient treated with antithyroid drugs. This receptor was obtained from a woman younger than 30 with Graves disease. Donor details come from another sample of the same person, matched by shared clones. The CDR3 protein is CASSLSQLQETQYF. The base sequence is TGTGCCAGCAGTTTGTCACAGCTCCAAGAGACCCAGTACTTC.